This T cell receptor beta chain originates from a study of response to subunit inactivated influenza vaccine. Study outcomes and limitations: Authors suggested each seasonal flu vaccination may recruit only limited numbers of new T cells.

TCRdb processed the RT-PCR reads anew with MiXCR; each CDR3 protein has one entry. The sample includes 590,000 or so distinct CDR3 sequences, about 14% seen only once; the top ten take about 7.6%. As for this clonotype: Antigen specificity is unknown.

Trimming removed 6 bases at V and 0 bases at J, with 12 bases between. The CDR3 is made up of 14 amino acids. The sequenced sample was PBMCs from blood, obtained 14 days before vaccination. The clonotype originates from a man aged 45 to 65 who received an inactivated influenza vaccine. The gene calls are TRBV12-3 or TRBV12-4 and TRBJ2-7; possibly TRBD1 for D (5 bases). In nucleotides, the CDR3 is TGTGCCAGCAGCCGGACATCCTTCTCCTACGAGCAGTACTTC. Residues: CASSRTSFSYEQYF.